These 4 T cell receptor beta chains were sequenced from one sample in a study of T cells after posttransplantation cyclophosphamide. Treatment was busulfan-fludarabine conditioning, a marrow graft, and cyclophosphamide on days +3 and +4. Assay used: immunoSEQ multiplex PCR; TCRdb lists only in-frame clones, some missing. This table has a few thousand clones, about 79% appearing once. This specimen was CD4+ T cells sorted from blood, taken approximately 330 days after allogeneic stem cell transplant with posttransplant cyclophosphamide. The receptors shown here come from a male patient in his fifties or sixties who received an allogeneic stem cell transplant from a related donor and was CMV-positive. A share of the T cells may be of graft donor origin.

The V call is TRBV18, the J call TRBJ1-3; D is undetermined. The germline V gene encodes CDR1 KGHSH and CDR2 LQKENI. V lost 2 bases, J lost 0 bases, and 14 bases lay in between. CDR3 length: 17 amino acids. CDR3 in amino acids: CASSPESTSGSGNTIYF. CDR3 DNA: TGTGCCAGCTCACCAGAGTCAACGTCAGGCTCTGGAAACACCATATATTTT.

This chain connects TRBV4-1 to TRBJ2-3; D might be TRBD1 (6 bases). Trimming cost V 0 bases and J 3 bases, with 10 bases left between them. Germline CDR1 and CDR2: MGHRA and YSYEKL. The CDR3 is 15 residues long. The CDR3 sequence is CASSQDRGTTDTQYF. CDR3 in DNA: TGCGCCAGCAGCCAAGATAGGGGGACGACAGATACGCAGTATTTT.

The gene calls are TRBV18 and TRBJ2-5, with D possibly matching TRBD1 (6 bases). V lost 7 bases and J 1 base, leaving 13 bases between the germline ends. The CDR3 is made up of 14 amino acids. Germline V gene data show CDR1 as KGHSH and CDR2 as LQKENI. In DNA, the CDR3 is TGTGCCAGCTTACCCGGACAGACCCAAGAGACCCAGTACTTC. Translation gives CASLPGQTQETQYF.

This sequence joins TRBV29-1 and TRBJ1-5; D might be TRBD1 (5 bases). Germline loops: CDR1 SQVTM, CDR2 ANQGSEA. Trimming removed 6 bases from V and 0 bases from J, with 9 bases in between. This CDR3 is built from 13 residues. The CDR3 nucleotides read TGCAGCGTACAGGAGTATAGCAATCAGCCCCAGCATTTT. Translating it yields CSVQEYSNQPQHF. Variable domain in full (rest from reference TRBV29-1 and TRBJ1-5): SAVISQKPSRDICQRGTSLTIQCQVDSQVTMMFWYRQQPGQSLTLIATANQGSEATYESGFVIDKFPISRPNLTFSTLTVSNMSPEDSSIYLCSVQEYSNQPQHFGDGTRLSIL.